Presented here are 3 T cell receptor beta chains from one specimen sequenced in a study of cytomegalovirus exposure and HLA in healthy donors. The PCR employed 60 Vbeta primers together with 13 Jbeta primers. Generated by immunoSEQ multiplex PCR, the TCRdb table keeps only in-frame clones and is missing some. The sample gives approximately 89,000 clones, approximately 72% of which show up once; around 10% is in the top ten. The material sequenced was PBMCs. The receptors shown here come from a man younger than 40 in good health and CMV-seropositive.

This clone is a singleton in its sample. The germline gene is not matched at one end of the junction; a read error may be the cause. For the CDR3, the DNA is TGTGCCGGCAGCCCCGAGGGCACTGAAGCTTTCTTT. This encodes CAGSPEGTEAFF. This sequence joins TRBV9 and TRBJ1-1; D call uncertain. CDR1 is SGDLS, CDR2 YYNGEE, per germline. This CDR3 is 12 amino acids long.

This chain joins TRBV30 and TRBJ1-2; D gene uncertain. The CDR3 extends over 15 amino acids. The V and J ends lost 0 bases and 1 base respectively, with 12 bases between them. CDR1 and CDR2 (germline): GTSNPN, SVGIG (reference sequence). In DNA, the CDR3 is TGTGCCTGGAGTGTTTTCCGACTCATTAACTATGGCTACACCTTC. The encoded protein is CAWSVFRLINYGYTF.

The chain couples TRBV19 to TRBJ2-3, with D perhaps TRBD2 (7 bases). Trimming took 6 bases from V and 1 from J, leaving 29 bases between them. Germline CDR1 is LNHDA and CDR2 is SQIVND (reference sequence). CDR3 size: 20 residues. The CDR3 bases are TGTGCCAGTAGACGGCGTCATATGGGGAGGGGGTATCAAGGCACAGATACGCAGTATTTT. The encoded protein is CASRRRHMGRGYQGTDTQYF.